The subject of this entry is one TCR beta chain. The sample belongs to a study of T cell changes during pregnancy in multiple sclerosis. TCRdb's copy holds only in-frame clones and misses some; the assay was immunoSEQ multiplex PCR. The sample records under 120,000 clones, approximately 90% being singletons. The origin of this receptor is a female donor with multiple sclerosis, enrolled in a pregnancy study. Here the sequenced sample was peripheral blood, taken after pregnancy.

The CDR3 is CASSSYRRSSYNSPLHF. CDR3 DNA sequence: TGTGCCAGCAGCTCTTACAGGAGAAGCTCCTATAATTCACCCCTCCACTTT. The chain is built from TRBV7-8 and TRBJ1-6; tentative D call: TRBD1 (5 bases). Per the germline V gene, CDR1 is SGHVS and CDR2 is FQNEAQ. V lost 4 bases and J lost 0, with 13 bases in between. The CDR3 is 17 residues long. Looking up the rest from reference TRBV7-8 and TRBJ1-6 gives the full variable domain: GAGVSQSPRYKVAKRGQDVALRCDPISGHVSLFWYQQALGQGPEFLTYFQNEAQLDKSGLPSDRFFAERPEGSVSTLKIQRTQQEDSAVYLCASSSYRRSSYNSPLHFGNGTRLTVT.